This T cell receptor beta chain is drawn from a study of blood T cells in healthy people across ages. General study points: Per million T cells, TCR beta diversity dropped about linearly as age rose.

Note on this clonotype: The antigen remains unidentified.

Germline CDR1 and CDR2: SGHAT and FQNNGV. The CDR3 has 12 amino acids. A sample-barcoded 5' primer and a J-beta primer mix were used in a second PCR of roughly 6 to 11 cycles. Samples each returned at least 3 million CDR3-containing paired-end reads. TCRdb re-called the 5' RACE reads through MiXCR, storing one row per CDR3 protein. Of around 990,000 distinct CDR3 sequences in the sample, 20% to 25% were seen once. These same records also appear under a second study, on T cells of mothers and their children. That report notes: Sample barcodes plus 2-4 random nucleotides came from the M1S primer. Versus unrelated pairs, overlap was slightly higher in related mother-child pairs, without reaching significance.

Sequenced sample: blood. The chain combines TRBV11-2 with TRBJ2-5; no definite D call. The tail of the sequence fits TRBJ2-1 better, so the J call may be wrong. The clonotype was recovered from a girl aged 2 to 9 in good health. The chain's CDR3 is CASSDSLREQFF. The CDR3 DNA follows: TGTGCCAGCAGCGATAGCCTGCGGGAGCAGTTCTTC.